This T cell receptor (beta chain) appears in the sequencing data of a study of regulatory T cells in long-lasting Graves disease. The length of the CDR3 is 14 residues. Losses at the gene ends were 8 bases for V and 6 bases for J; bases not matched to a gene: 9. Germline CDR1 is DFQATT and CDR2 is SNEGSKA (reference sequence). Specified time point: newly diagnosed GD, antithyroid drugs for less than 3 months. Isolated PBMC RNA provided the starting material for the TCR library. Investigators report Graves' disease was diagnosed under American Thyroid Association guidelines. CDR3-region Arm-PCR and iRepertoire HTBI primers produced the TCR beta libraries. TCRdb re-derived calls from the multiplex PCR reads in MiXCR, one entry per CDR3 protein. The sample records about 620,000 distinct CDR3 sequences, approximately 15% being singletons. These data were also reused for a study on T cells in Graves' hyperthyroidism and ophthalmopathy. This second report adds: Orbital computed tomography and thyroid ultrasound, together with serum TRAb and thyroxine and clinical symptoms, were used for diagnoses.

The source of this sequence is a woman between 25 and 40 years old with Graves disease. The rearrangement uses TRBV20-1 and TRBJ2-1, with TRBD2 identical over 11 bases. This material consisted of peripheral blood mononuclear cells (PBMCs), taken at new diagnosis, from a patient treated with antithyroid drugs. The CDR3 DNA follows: TGCAGTCCTCTAGAGCTAGCGGGGGGCAATGAGCAGTTCTTC. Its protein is CSPLELAGGNEQFF.